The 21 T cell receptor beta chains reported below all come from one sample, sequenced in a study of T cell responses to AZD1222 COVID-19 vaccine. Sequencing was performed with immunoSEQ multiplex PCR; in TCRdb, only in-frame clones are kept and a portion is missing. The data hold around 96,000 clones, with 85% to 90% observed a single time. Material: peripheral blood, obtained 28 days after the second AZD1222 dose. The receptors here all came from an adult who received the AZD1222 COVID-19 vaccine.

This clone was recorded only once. CDR3 amino acids: CASSPSGAASNQPQHF. DNA for the CDR3: TGTGCCAGCAGTCCAAGCGGGGCAGCCAGCAATCAGCCCCAGCATTTT. The chain recombines TRBV7-9 with TRBJ1-5, with D possibly TRBD1 on 5 matching bases. The germline CDR1 and CDR2 sequences are SEHNR and FQNEAQ (reference sequence). V dropped 6 bases and J dropped 1 base, with 16 bases sitting between them. The CDR3 sequence is 16 residues long. The full variable domain, rest sourced from reference TRBV7-9 and TRBJ1-5, is DTGVSQNPRHKITKRGQNVTFRCDPISEHNRLYWYRQTLGQGPEFLTYFQNEAQLEKSRLLSDRFSAERPKGSFSTLEIQRTEQGDSAMYLCASSPSGAASNQPQHFGDGTRLSIL.

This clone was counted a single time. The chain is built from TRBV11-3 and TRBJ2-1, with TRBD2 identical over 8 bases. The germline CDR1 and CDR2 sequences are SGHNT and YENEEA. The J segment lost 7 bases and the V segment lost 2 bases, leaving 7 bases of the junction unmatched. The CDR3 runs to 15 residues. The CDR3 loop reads CASSLRSGSWNEQFF. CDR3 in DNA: TGTGCCAGCAGCTTACGAAGCGGGAGCTGGAATGAGCAGTTCTTC.

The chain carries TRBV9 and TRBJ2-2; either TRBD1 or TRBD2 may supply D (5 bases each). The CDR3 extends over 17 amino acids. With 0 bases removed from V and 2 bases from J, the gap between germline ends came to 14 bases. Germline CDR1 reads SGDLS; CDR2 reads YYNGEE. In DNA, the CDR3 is TGTGCCAGCAGCGTAGCTCAGGGATCGGGAAACACCGGGGAGCTGTTTTTT. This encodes CASSVAQGSGNTGELFF.

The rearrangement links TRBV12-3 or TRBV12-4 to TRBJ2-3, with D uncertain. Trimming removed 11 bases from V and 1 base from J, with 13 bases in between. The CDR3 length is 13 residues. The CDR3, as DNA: TGTGCCCTTGGGTGGTGGGGCACAGATACGCAGTATTTT. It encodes CALGWWGTDTQYF.

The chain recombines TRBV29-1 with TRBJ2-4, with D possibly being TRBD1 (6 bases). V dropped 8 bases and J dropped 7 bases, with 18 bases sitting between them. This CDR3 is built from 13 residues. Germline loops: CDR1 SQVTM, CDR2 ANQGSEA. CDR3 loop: CSYSGDRSNIQYF. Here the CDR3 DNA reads TGCAGCTATTCAGGGGACCGTTCGAACATTCAGTACTTC. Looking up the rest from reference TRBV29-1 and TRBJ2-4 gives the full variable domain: SAVISQKPSRDICQRGTSLTIQCQVDSQVTMMFWYRQQPGQSLTLIATANQGSEATYESGFVIDKFPISRPNLTFSTLTVSNMSPEDSSIYLCSYSGDRSNIQYFGAGTRLSVL.

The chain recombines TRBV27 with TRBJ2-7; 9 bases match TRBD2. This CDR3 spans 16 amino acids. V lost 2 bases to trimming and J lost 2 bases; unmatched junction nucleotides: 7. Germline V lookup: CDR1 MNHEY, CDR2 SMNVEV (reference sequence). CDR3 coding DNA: TGTGCCAGCAGTTTAGTGAGTGGCGGGGGGGCCTACGAGCAGTACTTC. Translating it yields CASSLVSGGGAYEQYF.

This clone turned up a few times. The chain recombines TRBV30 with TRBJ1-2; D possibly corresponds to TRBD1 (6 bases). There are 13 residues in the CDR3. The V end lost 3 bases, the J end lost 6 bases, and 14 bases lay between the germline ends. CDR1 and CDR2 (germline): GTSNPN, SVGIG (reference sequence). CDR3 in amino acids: CAWSLSGGDGYTF. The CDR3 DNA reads TGTGCCTGGAGCCTCTCGGGGGGCGATGGCTACACCTTC.

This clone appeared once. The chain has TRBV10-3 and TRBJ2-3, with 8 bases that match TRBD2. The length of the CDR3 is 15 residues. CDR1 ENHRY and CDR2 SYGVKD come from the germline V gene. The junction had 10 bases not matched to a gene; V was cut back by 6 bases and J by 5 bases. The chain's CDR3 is CAIRGPAGGGDTQYF. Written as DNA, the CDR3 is TGTGCCATCAGGGGTCCTGCGGGGGGTGGAGATACGCAGTATTTT.

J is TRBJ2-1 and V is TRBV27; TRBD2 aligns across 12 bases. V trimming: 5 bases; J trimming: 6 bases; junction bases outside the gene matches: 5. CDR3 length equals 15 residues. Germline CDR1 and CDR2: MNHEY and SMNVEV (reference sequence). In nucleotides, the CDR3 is TGTGCCAGCAGTCAATGGACTAGCGGGATCAATGAGCAGTTCTTC. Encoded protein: CASSQWTSGINEQFF.

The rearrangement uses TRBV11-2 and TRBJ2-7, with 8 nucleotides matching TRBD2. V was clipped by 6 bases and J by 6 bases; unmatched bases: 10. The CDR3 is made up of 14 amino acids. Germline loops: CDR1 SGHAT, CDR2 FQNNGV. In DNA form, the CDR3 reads TGTGCCAGCAGAGGGGCGGGAGGAGGGGTCGAGCAGTACTTC. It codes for CASRGAGGGVEQYF. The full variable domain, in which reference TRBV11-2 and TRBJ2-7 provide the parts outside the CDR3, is EAGVAQSPRYKIIEKRQSVAFWCNPISGHATLYWYQQILGQGPKLLIQFQNNGVVDDSQLPKDRFSAERLKGVDSTLKIQPAKLEDSAVYLCASRGAGGGVEQYFGPGTRLTVT.

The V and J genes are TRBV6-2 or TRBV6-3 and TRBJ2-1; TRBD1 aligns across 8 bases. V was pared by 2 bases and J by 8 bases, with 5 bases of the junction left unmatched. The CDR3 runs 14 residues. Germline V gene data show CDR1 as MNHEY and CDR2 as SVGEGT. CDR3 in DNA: TGTGCCAGCAGTTACGCAGGGGGCAGCGATGAGCAGTTCTTC. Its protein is CASSYAGGSDEQFF.

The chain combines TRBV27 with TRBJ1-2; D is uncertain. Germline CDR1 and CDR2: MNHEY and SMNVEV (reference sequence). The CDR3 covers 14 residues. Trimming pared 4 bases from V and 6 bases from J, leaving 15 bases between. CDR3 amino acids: CASSSPPGGNGYTF. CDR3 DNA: TGTGCCAGCAGTTCACCCCCGGGAGGGAATGGCTACACCTTC.

The CDR3 protein is CASGRNTEAFF. The CDR3 DNA is TGTGCCAGCGGCCGGAACACTGAAGCTTTCTTT. The chain recombines TRBV9 with TRBJ1-1; no definite D call. The CDR3 spans 11 residues. Germline-derived CDR1 and CDR2 are SGDLS and YYNGEE. Trimming removed 7 bases at V and 1 base at J, with 5 bases between.

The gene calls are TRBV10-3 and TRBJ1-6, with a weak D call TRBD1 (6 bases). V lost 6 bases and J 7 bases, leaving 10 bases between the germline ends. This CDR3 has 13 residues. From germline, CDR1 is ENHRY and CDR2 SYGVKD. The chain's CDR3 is CAIRIDRNSPLHF. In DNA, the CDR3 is TGTGCCATCAGGATAGACAGGAATTCACCCCTCCACTTT.

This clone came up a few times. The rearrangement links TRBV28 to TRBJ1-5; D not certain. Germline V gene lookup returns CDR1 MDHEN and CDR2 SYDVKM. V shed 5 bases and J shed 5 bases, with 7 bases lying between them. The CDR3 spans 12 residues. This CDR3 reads CASSGLDQPQHF. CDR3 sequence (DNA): TGTGCCAGCAGTGGATTAGATCAGCCCCAGCATTTT.

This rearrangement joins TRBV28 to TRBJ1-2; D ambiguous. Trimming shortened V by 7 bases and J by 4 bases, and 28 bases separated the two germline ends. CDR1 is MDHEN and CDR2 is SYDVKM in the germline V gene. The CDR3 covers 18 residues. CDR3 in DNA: TGTGCCAGCATCCTTCCGCGGACCACATCGACATATTTCTATGGCTACACCTTC. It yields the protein CASILPRTTSTYFYGYTF.

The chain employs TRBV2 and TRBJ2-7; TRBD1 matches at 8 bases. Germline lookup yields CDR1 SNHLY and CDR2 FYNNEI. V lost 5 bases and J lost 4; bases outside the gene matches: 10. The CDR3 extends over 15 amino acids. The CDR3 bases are TGTGCCAGCAGTCCCCGGACAGGGAGTAGGTACGAGCAGTACTTC. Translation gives CASSPRTGSRYEQYF. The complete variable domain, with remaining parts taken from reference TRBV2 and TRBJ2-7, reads EPEVTQTPSHQVTQMGQEVILRCVPISNHLYFYWYRQILGQKVEFLVSFYNNEISEKSEIFDDQFSVERPDGSNFTLKIRSTKLEDSAMYFCASSPRTGSRYEQYFGPGTRLTVT.

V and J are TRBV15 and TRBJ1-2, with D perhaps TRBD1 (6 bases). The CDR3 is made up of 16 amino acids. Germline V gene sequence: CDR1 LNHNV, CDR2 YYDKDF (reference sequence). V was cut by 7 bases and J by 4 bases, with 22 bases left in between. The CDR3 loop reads CATTDTPRGRGYGYTF. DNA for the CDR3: TGTGCCACCACCGATACGCCCAGGGGCAGGGGCTATGGCTACACCTTC.

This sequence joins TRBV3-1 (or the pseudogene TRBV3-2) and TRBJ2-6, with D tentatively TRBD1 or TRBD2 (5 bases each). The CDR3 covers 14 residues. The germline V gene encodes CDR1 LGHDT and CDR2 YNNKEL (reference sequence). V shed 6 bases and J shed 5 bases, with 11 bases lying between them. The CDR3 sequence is CASRGEGWANVLTF. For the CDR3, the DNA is TGTGCCAGCAGGGGCGAGGGGTGGGCCAACGTCCTGACTTTC.

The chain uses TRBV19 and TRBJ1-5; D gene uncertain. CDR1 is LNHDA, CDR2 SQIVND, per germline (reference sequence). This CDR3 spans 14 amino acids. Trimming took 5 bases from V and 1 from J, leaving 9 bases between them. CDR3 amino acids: CASSLQASNQPQHF. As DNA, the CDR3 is TGTGCCAGTAGTCTCCAAGCCAGCAATCAGCCCCAGCATTTT.

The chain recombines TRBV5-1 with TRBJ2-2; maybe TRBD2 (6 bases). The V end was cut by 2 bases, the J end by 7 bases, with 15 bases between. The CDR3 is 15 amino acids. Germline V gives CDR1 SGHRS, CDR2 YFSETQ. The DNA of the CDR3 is TGCGCCAGCAGCTTATCACTAGCATTAAGCGGGGAGCTGTTTTTT. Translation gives CASSLSLALSGELFF.